The rows below give T cell receptor beta chains drawn from one sample of a study of blood T cell repertoires in COVID-19. Sequencing used immunoSEQ multiplex PCR; TCRdb keeps in-frame clones, though not all of them. The sample lists some 250,000 clones, roughly 87% occurring once. The sample taken for sequencing was peripheral blood. The receptor source for this set is a woman aged 25 to 45 with acute or convalescent COVID-19. The CDR3 runs from the conserved cysteine through the conserved F or W. The D gene is left open where the match is weak. Only part of the rows carry a size: once, few, many, or a class if the clone is expanded.

V gene	J gene	D gene	CDR3 length	clone size	CDR3 protein	CDR3 DNA
TRBV7-3	TRBJ1-1	TRBD1	14	NA	CASSPRTGFTEAFF	TGTGCCAGCAGCCCTAGGACAGGGTTCACTGAAGCTTTCTTT
TRBV9	TRBJ1-6	NA	13	NA	CATATQPNSPLHF	TGTGCCACCGCGACTCAGCCCAATTCACCCCTCCACTTT
TRBV18	TRBJ2-7	TRBD1	15	few	CASSPTGTGGYEQYF	TGTGCCAGCTCACCAACCGGGACAGGGGGCTACGAGCAGTACTTC
TRBV19	TRBJ1-1	NA	16	NA	CASSIQGGRQSTEAFF	TGTGCCAGTAGTATCCAAGGGGGACGACAGAGCACTGAAGCTTTCTTT
TRBV6-2/TRBV6-3	TRBJ1-1	NA	12	NA	CASSYGAAGAFF	TGTGCCAGCAGTTATGGGGCGGCCGGAGCTTTCTTT
TRBV7-2	TRBJ2-6	NA	16	NA	CASRRGSHLGANVLTF	TGTGCCAGCAGAAGGGGGAGCCACCTCGGGGCCAACGTCCTGACTTTC
TRBV4-2	TRBJ2-2	TRBD2	15	NA	CASSHTPGGTGELFF	TGTGCCAGCAGCCATACCCCGGGAGGGACCGGGGAGCTGTTTTTT
TRBV16	TRBJ2-5	NA	14	NA	CASSQSLGGETQYF	TGTGCCAGCAGCCAATCACTGGGGGGAGAGACCCAGTACTTC
TRBV6-2/TRBV6-3	TRBJ2-1	TRBD2	16	NA	CASSPLGGRNINEQFF	TGTGCCAGCAGTCCCCTTGGCGGGAGAAATATAAATGAGCAGTTCTTC
TRBV6-6	TRBJ1-6	NA	15	NA	CASKHAGALETPLHF	TGTGCCAGTAAGCACGCGGGGGCCCTGGAAACACCCCTCCACTTT
TRBV4-3	TRBJ2-2	NA	14	few	CASSQDQLSGELFF	TGCGCCAGCAGCCAAGATCAGTTGTCCGGGGAGCTGTTTTTT
TRBV29-1	TRBJ1-1	NA	10	few	CSGEDTEAFF	TGCAGCGGGGAGGACACTGAAGCTTTCTTT
TRBV11-2	TRBJ2-5	TRBD2	16	NA	CASSPPSGRVGETQYF	TGTGCCAGCAGCCCGCCTAGCGGGAGGGTGGGAGAGACCCAGTACTTC
TRBV6-4	TRBJ2-2	TRBD2	16	NA	CASSVEAGVSTGELFF	TGTGCCAGCAGTGTGGAAGCGGGAGTTTCCACCGGGGAGCTGTTTTTT